This TCR beta chain was found in a study of blood T cell repertoires in COVID-19. Overall study: PBMCs, B-cell-depleted T cells, or T cells were the source of the cDNA or gDNA that made up the material.

The V end lost 0 bases, the J end lost 0 bases, and 10 bases lay between the germline ends. The CDR3 covers 15 residues. Germline V CDR1 and CDR2: SGHRS, YFSETQ. Source study methods: Estimation of nucleated cell counts was performed using reference gene primer amplification. This table comes from immunoSEQ multiplex PCR, and its TCRdb copy is limited to in-frame clones, with some not included. V and J calls and clone size are copied from that table; D and trimming were computed from the DNA. The profile covers about 210,000 clones, with approximately 78% appearing a single time and approximately 12% taken by the ten largest.

The chain employs TRBV5-1 and TRBJ2-7; TRBD1 is a possible D gene (5 bases). Specimen: peripheral blood. This receptor was obtained from a middle-aged woman with acute or convalescent COVID-19. CDR3 bases: TGCGCCAGCAGCTTGGGACAGTTAGCCTCCTACGAGCAGTACTTC. It yields the protein CASSLGQLASYEQYF.